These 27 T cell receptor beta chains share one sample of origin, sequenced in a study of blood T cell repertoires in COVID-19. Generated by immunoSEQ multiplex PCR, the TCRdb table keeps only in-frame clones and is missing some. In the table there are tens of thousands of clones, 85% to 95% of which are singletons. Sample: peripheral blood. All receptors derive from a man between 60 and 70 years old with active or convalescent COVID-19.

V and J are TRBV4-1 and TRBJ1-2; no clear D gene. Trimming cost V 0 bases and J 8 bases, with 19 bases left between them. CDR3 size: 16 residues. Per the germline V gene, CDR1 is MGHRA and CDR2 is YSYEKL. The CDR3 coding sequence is TGCGCCAGCAGCCAAGATCAGGTGGCCCAAGCGGAAGGCTACACCTTC. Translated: CASSQDQVAQAEGYTF.

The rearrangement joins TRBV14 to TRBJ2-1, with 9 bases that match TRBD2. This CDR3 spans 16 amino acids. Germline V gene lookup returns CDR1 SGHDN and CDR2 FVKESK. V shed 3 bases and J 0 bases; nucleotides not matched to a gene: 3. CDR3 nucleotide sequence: TGTGCCAGCAGCCACGGGCGGGGGGGCTCCTACAATGAGCAGTTCTTC. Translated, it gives CASSHGRGGSYNEQFF.

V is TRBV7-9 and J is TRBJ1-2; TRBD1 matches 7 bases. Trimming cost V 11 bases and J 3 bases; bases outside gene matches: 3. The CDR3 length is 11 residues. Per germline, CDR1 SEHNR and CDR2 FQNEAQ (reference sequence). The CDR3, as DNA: TGTGCCGCAACAGGGGACTATGGCTACACCTTC. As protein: CAATGDYGYTF.

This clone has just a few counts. In DNA, the CDR3 is TGTGCCAGCAGCTTAGAGAGGACAGGCGAGGAGCTGTTTTTT. It is translated as CASSLERTGEELFF. The V call is TRBV7-2, the J call TRBJ2-2; the match to TRBD1 covers 7 bases. This CDR3 has 14 amino acids. After removal of 1 base from V and 10 bases from J, the junction contained 6 bases not matched to a gene. Germline V gives CDR1 SGHTA, CDR2 FQGNSA.

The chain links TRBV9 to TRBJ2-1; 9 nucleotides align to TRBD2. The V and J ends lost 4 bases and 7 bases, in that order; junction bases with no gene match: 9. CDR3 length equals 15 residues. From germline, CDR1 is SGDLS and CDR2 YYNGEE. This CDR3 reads CASSPTSGWINEQFF. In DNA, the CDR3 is TGTGCCAGCAGCCCCACTAGCGGGTGGATTAATGAGCAGTTCTTC.

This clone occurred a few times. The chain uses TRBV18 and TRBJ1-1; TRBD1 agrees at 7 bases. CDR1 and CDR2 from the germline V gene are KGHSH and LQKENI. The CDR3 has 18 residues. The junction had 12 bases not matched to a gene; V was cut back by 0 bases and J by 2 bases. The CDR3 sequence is CASSPPPSTGRGNTEAFF. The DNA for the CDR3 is TGTGCCAGCTCACCACCGCCCTCGACAGGGCGCGGAAACACTGAAGCTTTCTTT. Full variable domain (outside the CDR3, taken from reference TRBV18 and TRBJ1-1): NAGVMQNPRHLVRRRGQEARLRCSPMKGHSHVYWYRQLPEEGLKFMVYLQKENIIDESGMPKERFSAEFPKEGPSILRIQQVVRGDSAAYFCASSPPPSTGRGNTEAFFGQGTRLTVV.

In DNA, the CDR3 is TGCGCCAGCAGCTTAGTCAGGGATGGTGGCTACACCTTC. This gives the protein CASSLVRDGGYTF. The chain carries TRBV5-1 and TRBJ1-2, with a weak D call TRBD1 (5 bases). Trimming pared 2 bases from V and 7 bases from J, leaving 12 bases between. The CDR3 is 13 amino acids. Germline V lookup: CDR1 SGHRS, CDR2 YFSETQ.

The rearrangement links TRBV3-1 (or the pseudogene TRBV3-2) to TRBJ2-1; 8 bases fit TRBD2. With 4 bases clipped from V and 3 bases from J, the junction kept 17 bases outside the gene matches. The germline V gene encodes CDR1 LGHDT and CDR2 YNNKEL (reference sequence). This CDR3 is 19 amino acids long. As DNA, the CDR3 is TGTGCCAGCAGCCTCCTATCGGGGAGCGGGAGAGGAAACTACAATGAGCAGTTCTTC. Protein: CASSLLSGSGRGNYNEQFF.

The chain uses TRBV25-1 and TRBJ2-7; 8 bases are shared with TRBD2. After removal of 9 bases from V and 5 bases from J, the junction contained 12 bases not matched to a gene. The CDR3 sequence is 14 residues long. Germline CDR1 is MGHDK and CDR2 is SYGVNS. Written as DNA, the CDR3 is TGTGCCAGTGGGGAGAGCGGGAGAACGCACGAGCAGTACTTC. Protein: CASGESGRTHEQYF.

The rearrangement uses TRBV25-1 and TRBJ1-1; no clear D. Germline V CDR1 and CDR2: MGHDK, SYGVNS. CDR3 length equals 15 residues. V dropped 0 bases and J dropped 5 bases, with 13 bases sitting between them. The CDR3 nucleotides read TGTGCCAGCAGTGAATATAAAAGCGGGTGGACTGAAGCTTTCTTT. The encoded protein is CASSEYKSGWTEAFF.

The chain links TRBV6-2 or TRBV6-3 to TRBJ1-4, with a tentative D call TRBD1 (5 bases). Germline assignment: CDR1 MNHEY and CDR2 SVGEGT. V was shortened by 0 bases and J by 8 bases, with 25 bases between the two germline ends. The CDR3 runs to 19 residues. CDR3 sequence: CASSYSRGGIPSVEEKLFF. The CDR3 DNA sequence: TGTGCCAGCAGTTACTCCCGGGGGGGAATACCTTCTGTGGAGGAAAAACTGTTTTTT.

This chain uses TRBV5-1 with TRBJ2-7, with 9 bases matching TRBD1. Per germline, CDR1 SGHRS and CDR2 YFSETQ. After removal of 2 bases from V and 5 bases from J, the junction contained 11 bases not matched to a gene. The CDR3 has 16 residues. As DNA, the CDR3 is TGCGCCAGCAGCTTCATAGTCGGGACAGGGACCGACGAGCAGTACTTC. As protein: CASSFIVGTGTDEQYF.

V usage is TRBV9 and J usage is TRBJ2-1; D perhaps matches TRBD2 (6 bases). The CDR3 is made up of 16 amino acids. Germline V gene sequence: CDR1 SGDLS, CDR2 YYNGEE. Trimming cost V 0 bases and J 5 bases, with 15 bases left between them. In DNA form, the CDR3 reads TGTGCCAGCAGCGTAGCTTGGGGGAGGTTGGACAATGAGCAGTTCTTC. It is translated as CASSVAWGRLDNEQFF.

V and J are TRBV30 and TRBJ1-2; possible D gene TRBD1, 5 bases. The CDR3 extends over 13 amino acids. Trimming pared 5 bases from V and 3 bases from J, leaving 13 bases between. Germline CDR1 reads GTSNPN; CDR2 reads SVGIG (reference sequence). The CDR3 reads CAWWQGVYYGYTF. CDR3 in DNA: TGTGCCTGGTGGCAGGGTGTTTACTATGGCTACACCTTC. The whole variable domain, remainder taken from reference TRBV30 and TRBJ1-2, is SQTIHQWPATLVQPVGSPLSLECTVEGTSNPNLYWYRQAAGRGLQLLFYSVGIGQISSEVPQNLSASRPQDRQFILSSKKLLLSDSGFYLCAWWQGVYYGYTFGSGTRLTVV.

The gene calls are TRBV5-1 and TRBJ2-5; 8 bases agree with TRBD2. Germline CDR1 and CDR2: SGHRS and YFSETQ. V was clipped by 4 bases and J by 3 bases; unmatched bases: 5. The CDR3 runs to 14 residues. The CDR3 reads CASSPGTSEETQYF. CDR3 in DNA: TGCGCCAGCAGCCCCGGGACTAGTGAAGAGACCCAGTACTTC.

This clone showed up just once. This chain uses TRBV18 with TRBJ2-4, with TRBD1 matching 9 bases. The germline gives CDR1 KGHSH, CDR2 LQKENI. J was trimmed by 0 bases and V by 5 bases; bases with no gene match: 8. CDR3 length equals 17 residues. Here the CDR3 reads CASSLGQGRGAKNIQYF. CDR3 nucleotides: TGTGCCAGCTCATTAGGACAGGGGAGGGGAGCCAAAAACATTCAGTACTTC.

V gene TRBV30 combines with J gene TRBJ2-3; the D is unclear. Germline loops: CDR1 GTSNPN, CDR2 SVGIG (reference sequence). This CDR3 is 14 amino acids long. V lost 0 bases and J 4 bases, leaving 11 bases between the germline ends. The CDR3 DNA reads TGTGCCTGGAGTGTAGGCAGTCGGGCAGATACGCAGTATTTT. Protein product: CAWSVGSRADTQYF.

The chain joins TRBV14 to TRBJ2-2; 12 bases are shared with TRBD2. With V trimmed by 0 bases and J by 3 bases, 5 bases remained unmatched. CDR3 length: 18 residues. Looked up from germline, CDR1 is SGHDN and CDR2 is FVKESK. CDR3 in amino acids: CASSQEPSGGADTGELFF. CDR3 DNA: TGTGCCAGCAGCCAAGAACCTAGCGGGGGGGCGGACACCGGGGAGCTGTTTTTT.

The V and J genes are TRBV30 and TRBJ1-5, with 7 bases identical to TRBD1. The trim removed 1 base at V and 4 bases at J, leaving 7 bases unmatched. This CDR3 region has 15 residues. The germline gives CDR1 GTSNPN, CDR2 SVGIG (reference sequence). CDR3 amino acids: CAWSGDSNWNQPQHF. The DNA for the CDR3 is TGTGCCTGGAGTGGGGACAGTAATTGGAATCAGCCCCAGCATTTT.

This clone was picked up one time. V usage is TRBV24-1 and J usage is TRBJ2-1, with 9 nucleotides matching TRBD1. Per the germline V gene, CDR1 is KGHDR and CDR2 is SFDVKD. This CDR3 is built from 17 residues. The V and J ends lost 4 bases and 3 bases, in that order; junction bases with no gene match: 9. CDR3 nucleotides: TGTGCCACCAGTGAACCCACCGGGACAGGGAGCTACAATGAGCAGTTCTTC. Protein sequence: CATSEPTGTGSYNEQFF.

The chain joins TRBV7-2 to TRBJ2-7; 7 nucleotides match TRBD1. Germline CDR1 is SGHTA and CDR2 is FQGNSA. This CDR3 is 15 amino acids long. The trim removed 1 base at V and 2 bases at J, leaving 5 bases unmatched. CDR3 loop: CASSLGQGVTYEQYF. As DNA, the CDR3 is TGTGCCAGCAGCTTAGGACAGGGAGTTACCTACGAGCAGTACTTC.

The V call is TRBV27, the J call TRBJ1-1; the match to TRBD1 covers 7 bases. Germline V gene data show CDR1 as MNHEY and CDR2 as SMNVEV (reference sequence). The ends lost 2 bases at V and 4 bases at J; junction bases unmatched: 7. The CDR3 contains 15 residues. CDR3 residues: CASSLRGQVSTEAFF. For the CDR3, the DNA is TGTGCCAGCAGTTTAAGGGGGCAGGTGAGCACTGAAGCTTTCTTT.

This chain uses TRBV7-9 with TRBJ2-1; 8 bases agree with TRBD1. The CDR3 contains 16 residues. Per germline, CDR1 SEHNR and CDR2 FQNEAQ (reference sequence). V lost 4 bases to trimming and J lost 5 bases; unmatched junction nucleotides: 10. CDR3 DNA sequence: TGTGCCAGCAGCTCAGAGACAGGGGTCGGGCACAATGAGCAGTTCTTC. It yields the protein CASSSETGVGHNEQFF.

Here the CDR3 reads CASSEARAGSNGYTF. DNA of the CDR3: TGTGCCAGCAGTGAAGCTCGGGCAGGGTCGAATGGCTACACCTTC. J is TRBJ1-2 and V is TRBV6-1; the D gene is possibly TRBD1 (5 bases). Germline assignment: CDR1 MNHNS and CDR2 SASEGT. Trimming left V 0 bases short and J 6 bases short, with 14 bases between. This CDR3 contains 15 residues.

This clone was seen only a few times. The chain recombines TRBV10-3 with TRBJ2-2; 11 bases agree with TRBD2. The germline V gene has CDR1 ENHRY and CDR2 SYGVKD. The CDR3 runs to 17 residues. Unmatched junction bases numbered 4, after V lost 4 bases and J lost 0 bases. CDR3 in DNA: TGTGCCATCAGTGGGGGACTAGCGGTCGCGAACACCGGGGAGCTGTTTTTT. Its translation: CAISGGLAVANTGELFF.

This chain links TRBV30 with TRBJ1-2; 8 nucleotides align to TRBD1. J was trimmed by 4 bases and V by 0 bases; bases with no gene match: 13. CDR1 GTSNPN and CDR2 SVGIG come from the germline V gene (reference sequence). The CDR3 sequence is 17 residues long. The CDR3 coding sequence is TGTGCCTGGAGTGTCCTGGCAGGGGGCGTACCGGCCTATGGCTACACCTTC. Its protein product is CAWSVLAGGVPAYGYTF. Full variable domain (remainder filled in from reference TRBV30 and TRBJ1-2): SQTIHQWPATLVQPVGSPLSLECTVEGTSNPNLYWYRQAAGRGLQLLFYSVGIGQISSEVPQNLSASRPQDRQFILSSKKLLLSDSGFYLCAWSVLAGGVPAYGYTFGSGTRLTVV.

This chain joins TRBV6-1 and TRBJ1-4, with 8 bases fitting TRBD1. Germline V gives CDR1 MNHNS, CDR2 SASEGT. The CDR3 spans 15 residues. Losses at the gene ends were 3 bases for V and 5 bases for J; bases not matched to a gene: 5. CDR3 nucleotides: TGTGCCAGCAGTGACCCGACAGGGGCGAATGAAAAACTGTTTTTT. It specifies CASSDPTGANEKLFF.